Each of the 26 T cell receptor beta chains below was sequenced from the same sample in a study of T cells in Graves' hyperthyroidism and ophthalmopathy. Template material for amplifying TCR beta CDR3 regions consisted of RNA transcripts. With the HTBI primer set, the TCR CDR3 went through a first round of RT-PCR. TCRdb fed the multiplex PCR reads into MiXCR, producing one record per CDR3 protein. The sample yields approximately 430,000 distinct CDR3 sequences, approximately 14% seen once. The sequenced material came from blood. These TCRs come from a woman under 30 with Graves' hyperthyroidism.

The gene calls are TRBV7-8 and TRBJ1-4; D remains ambiguous. V dropped 5 bases and J dropped 8 bases, with 12 bases sitting between them. This CDR3 is 13 amino acids long. The germline CDR1 and CDR2 sequences are SGHVS and FQNEAQ. The CDR3: CASSRGVREKLFF. DNA of the CDR3: TGTGCCAGCAGCCGCGGGGTTAGGGAAAAACTGTTTTTT.

V gene TRBV5-6 combines with J gene TRBJ2-3, with 9 bases identical to TRBD2. CDR1 is SGHDT and CDR2 is YYEEEE in the germline V gene. With 0 bases clipped from V and 0 bases from J, the junction kept 14 bases outside the gene matches. The CDR3 is 20 residues long. CDR3 sequence (DNA): TGTGCCAGCAGCTTGGTGTACCTAGCGGGACACCACCTGAGCACAGATACGCAGTATTTT. Encoded protein: CASSLVYLAGHHLSTDTQYF.

This clonotype was seen a few times. The chain links TRBV18 to TRBJ2-2; TRBD2 matches 9 bases. CDR1 KGHSH and CDR2 LQKENI come from the germline V gene. V shed 2 bases, J shed 1 base, and the junction held 5 bases outside the gene matches. There are 17 residues in the CDR3. The CDR3 bases are TGTGCCAGCTCACCATCTCTAGCGGGACTGAACACCGGGGAGCTGTTTTTT. Amino acid sequence: CASSPSLAGLNTGELFF. The full variable domain, rest sourced from reference TRBV18 and TRBJ2-2, is NAGVMQNPRHLVRRRGQEARLRCSPMKGHSHVYWYRQLPEEGLKFMVYLQKENIIDESGMPKERFSAEFPKEGPSILRIQQVVRGDSAAYFCASSPSLAGLNTGELFFGEGSRLTVL.

This clonotype was detected ten times or more. The rearrangement links TRBV20-1 to TRBJ2-3, with 9 positions matching TRBD2. The CDR3 has 15 amino acids. V gave up 4 bases and J gave up 5 bases; unmatched junction bases: 10. Per the germline V gene, CDR1 is DFQATT and CDR2 is SNEGSKA (reference sequence). This CDR3 reads CSATEAASGVDTQYF. The CDR3 nucleotides read TGCAGTGCTACCGAGGCGGCTAGCGGGGTAGATACGCAGTATTTT.

This clonotype showed up many times. The rearrangement uses TRBV20-1 and TRBJ2-3; 12 bases are a match to TRBD2. The V and J ends lost 3 bases and 4 bases, in that order; junction bases with no gene match: 8. The V gene's germline CDR1 is DFQATT and CDR2 SNEGSKA (reference sequence). The CDR3 spans 16 residues. CDR3 region: CSASTGLAGGADTQYF. DNA of the CDR3: TGCAGTGCTAGTACAGGGCTAGCGGGGGGGGCAGATACGCAGTATTTT.

This clonotype came up many times. This chain connects TRBV3-1 to TRBJ2-1; TRBD2 matches at 10 bases. CDR1 is LGHDT and CDR2 is YNNKEL in the germline V gene (reference sequence). J was trimmed by 4 bases and V by 0 bases; bases with no gene match: 0. The CDR3 loop spans 15 amino acids. The CDR3 region has the DNA TGTGCCAGCAGCCAAGATAGCGGGGGGTACAATGAGCAGTTCTTC. Translated: CASSQDSGGYNEQFF.

Many counts were recorded for this clonotype. The chain carries TRBV11-2 and TRBJ2-1, with D unclear. In germline, CDR1 is SGHAT, CDR2 FQNNGV. Trimming took off 1 base at V and 12 bases at J, with 7 bases between the two ends. The CDR3 runs to 11 residues. In DNA, the CDR3 is TGTGCCAGCAGCTTAGTGGTAAGGCAGTTCTTC. Translation gives CASSLVVRQFF.

This clonotype has at least ten counts. The gene calls are TRBV2 and TRBJ2-1; D is undetermined. V lost 7 bases, J lost 4 bases, and 11 bases lay in between. Per the germline V gene, CDR1 is SNHLY and CDR2 is FYNNEI. The CDR3 totals 13 residues. The CDR3 loop reads CASTEETYNEQFF. For the CDR3, the DNA is TGTGCCAGCACCGAGGAAACATACAATGAGCAGTTCTTC.

This clonotype was picked up many times. This chain uses TRBV6-2 or TRBV6-3 with TRBJ2-7, with D hard to call. The CDR3 covers 12 residues. V gave up 6 bases and J gave up 3 bases, with 9 bases separating them. Germline V gene lookup returns CDR1 MNHEY and CDR2 SVGEGT. The chain's CDR3 is CASSNTHYEQYF. The DNA of the CDR3 is TGTGCCAGCAGCAATACACACTACGAGCAGTACTTC.

This clonotype has a count of ten or more. J is TRBJ2-1 and V is TRBV27; a possible D gene is TRBD2 (6 bases). The CDR3 sequence is 13 residues long. V was trimmed by 0 bases and J by 9 bases, leaving 9 bases between them. The germline V gene encodes CDR1 MNHEY and CDR2 SMNVEV (reference sequence). In DNA form, the CDR3 reads TGTGCCAGCAGTTTATCAGGAGGGTTTGAGCAGTTCTTC. As protein: CASSLSGGFEQFF.

This clonotype was detected many times. This chain uses TRBV6-1 with TRBJ2-5; 11 bases are a match to TRBD2. Germline lookup yields CDR1 MNHNS and CDR2 SASEGT. J gave up 5 bases and V 11 bases, and 7 bases lay outside the gene matches. The CDR3 spans 13 residues. The CDR3 nucleotides are TGTGCCGGTAGCGGGGGGGCCTTCGAGACCCAGTACTTC. The encoded protein is CAGSGGAFETQYF.

The sample holds many counts of this clonotype. The V and J genes are TRBV6-1 and TRBJ2-7; TRBD1 matches 9 bases. Unmatched junction bases numbered 9, after V lost 6 bases and J lost 3 bases. Germline CDR1 reads MNHNS; CDR2 reads SASEGT. CDR3 length: 15 amino acids. The CDR3 coding sequence is TGTGCCAGCAGGGAAACAGGGGGCTTTAACTACGAGCAGTACTTC. Its protein is CASRETGGFNYEQYF.

The gene calls are TRBV12-5 and TRBJ1-1; 8 nucleotides align to TRBD1. The CDR3 contains 15 residues. V trimming: 1 base; J trimming: 1 base; junction bases outside the gene matches: 2. CDR1 and CDR2 (germline): LGHNT, FRNRAP. The CDR3 region has the DNA TGTGCTAGTGGTTTGGGACAGGGGCCGAACACTGAAGCTTTCTTT. Translating it yields CASGLGQGPNTEAFF.

The chain has TRBV19 and TRBJ2-5; the D is unclear. V dropped 6 bases and J dropped 5 bases, with 13 bases sitting between them. This CDR3 contains 13 residues. The germline CDR1 and CDR2 sequences are LNHDA and SQIVND (reference sequence). Here the CDR3 DNA reads TGTGCCAGTAGCCCGGTGAATGGTGAGACCCAGTACTTC. It translates to CASSPVNGETQYF.

The chain is built from TRBV29-1 and TRBJ1-1; TRBD1 aligns across 11 bases. The germline gives CDR1 SQVTM, CDR2 ANQGSEA. The CDR3 is 13 amino acids. V shed 8 bases, J shed 5 bases, and the junction held 7 bases outside the gene matches. The CDR3 DNA sequence: TGCAGCTTTACCGGGACAGGGGGTACTGAAGCTTTCTTT. The encoded protein is CSFTGTGGTEAFF.

The chain links TRBV20-1 to TRBJ1-5; D remains ambiguous. The CDR3 totals 13 residues. Germline V gene sequence: CDR1 DFQATT, CDR2 SNEGSKA (reference sequence). Trimming stripped 3 bases from V and 0 bases from J, with 6 bases between. This CDR3 reads CSARGVSNQPQHF. CDR3 bases: TGCAGTGCTAGGGGAGTTAGCAATCAGCCCCAGCATTTT.

There are many counts of this clonotype. The chain links TRBV5-5 to TRBJ2-7; 8 bases are a match to TRBD1. CDR1 is SGHKS and CDR2 is YYEKEE in the germline V gene (reference sequence). This CDR3 is 16 amino acids long. V was clipped by 4 bases and J by 6 bases; unmatched bases: 15. CDR3 coding DNA: TGTGCCAGCAGCCCCGAGGCCCGGACAGGGATTCGCGAGCAGTACTTC. Translated: CASSPEARTGIREQYF.

Regarding this clonotype: This may be a read error: a much more frequent sequence differs by one nucleotide. The chain has TRBV7-9 and TRBJ2-3; TRBD2 matches 10 bases. Germline V gene lookup returns CDR1 SEHNR and CDR2 FQNEAQ (reference sequence). CDR3 length: 16 amino acids. The V segment lost 6 bases and the J segment 1 base; nucleotides outside the gene matches: 7. Here the CDR3 DNA reads TGTGCCAGCAGGGGTACTAGCGGGGCGTGCACAGATACGCAGTATTTT. Translated: CASRGTSGACTDTQYF.

This clonotype was recorded many times. This chain links TRBV20-1 with TRBJ2-7; TRBD2 agrees at 10 bases. From germline, CDR1 is DFQATT and CDR2 SNEGSKA (reference sequence). The CDR3 extends over 15 amino acids. The trim removed 4 bases at V and 4 bases at J, leaving 10 bases unmatched. The CDR3 DNA reads TGCAGTGCTACCGAAGCGGGAGGGTACTTGTACGAGCAGTACTTC. Translation gives CSATEAGGYLYEQYF.

The table lists this clonotype with a few counts. This rearrangement joins TRBV3-1 to TRBJ2-3, with TRBD2 identical over 11 bases. J lost 3 bases, V lost 4 bases, and 6 bases had no gene match. Germline CDR1 reads LGHDT; CDR2 reads YNNKEL (reference sequence). The CDR3 loop spans 16 amino acids. This chain's CDR3 is CASSRTSGGPTDTQYF. CDR3 DNA sequence: TGTGCCAGCAGCCGAACTAGCGGGGGCCCGACAGATACGCAGTATTTT.

This clonotype was counted ten times or more. The gene calls are TRBV12-3 or TRBV12-4 and TRBJ1-1; the D gene is possibly TRBD1 (5 bases). V was clipped by 1 base and J by 1 base, with 7 bases between them. The CDR3 has 14 residues. For the CDR3, the DNA is TGTGCCAGCAGTTTAGGGGGCACGAACACTGAAGCTTTCTTT. Protein product: CASSLGGTNTEAFF.

This clonotype was detected many times. The V gene is TRBV6-1, the J gene TRBJ2-7; D possibly corresponds to TRBD2 (5 bases). The CDR3 contains 14 residues. Germline loops: CDR1 MNHNS, CDR2 SASEGT. The V end lost 7 bases, the J end lost 5 bases, and 18 bases lay between the germline ends. The CDR3 DNA reads as TGTGCCAGCACGCCTTTCTCTGGGAGCAACGAGCAGTACTTC. This translates into CASTPFSGSNEQYF.

This clonotype was seen at least ten times. The V gene is TRBV5-1, the J gene TRBJ1-5; the D is unclear. Trimming took off 2 bases at V and 2 bases at J, with 17 bases between the two ends. Germline V CDR1 and CDR2: SGHRS, YFSETQ. CDR3 length: 17 residues. The CDR3 nucleotides read TGCGCCAGCAGCTTAGGGAGTGGGCAGTTGGGCAATCAGCCCCAGCATTTT. Protein product: CASSLGSGQLGNQPQHF. The variable domain in full, with the rest retrieved from reference TRBV5-1 and TRBJ1-5, is KAGVTQTPRYLIKTRGQQVTLSCSPISGHRSVSWYQQTPGQGLQFLFEYFSETQRNKGNFPGRFSGRQFSNSRSEMNVSTLELGDSALYLCASSLGSGQLGNQPQHFGDGTRLSIL.

Only a few counts were recorded for this clonotype. V and J are TRBV2 and TRBJ1-5, with TRBD1 matching over 8 bases. Germline V lookup: CDR1 SNHLY, CDR2 FYNNEI. The V gene end was trimmed by 6 bases and the J gene end by 2 bases; junction bases not matched to a gene: 6. This CDR3 spans 15 amino acids. CDR3 coding DNA: TGTGCCAGCAGAGCGACAGGGGTGGGCAATCAGCCCCAGCATTTT. Translating gives CASRATGVGNQPQHF.

The sample holds one count of this clonotype. This may stem from a read error, because a much larger clone lies one nucleotide away. The chain recombines TRBV29-1 with TRBJ2-1; D might be TRBD2 (5 bases). Germline-derived CDR1 and CDR2 are SQVTM and ANQGSEA. CDR3 length: 13 residues. CDR3 DNA: TGCAGCGTTAACGGAGGCTCCTACAATAAGCAGTTCTTC. Translated: CSVNGGSYNKQFF.

This clonotype was detected many times. The chain couples TRBV27 to TRBJ2-7; TRBD1 agrees at 10 bases. J lost 2 bases, V lost 6 bases, and 1 base had no gene match. This CDR3 comprises 13 residues. Germline V gene lookup returns CDR1 MNHEY and CDR2 SMNVEV (reference sequence). Here the CDR3 reads CASRGQGPYEQYF. For the CDR3, the DNA is TGTGCCAGCAGGGGACAGGGGCCCTACGAGCAGTACTTC.